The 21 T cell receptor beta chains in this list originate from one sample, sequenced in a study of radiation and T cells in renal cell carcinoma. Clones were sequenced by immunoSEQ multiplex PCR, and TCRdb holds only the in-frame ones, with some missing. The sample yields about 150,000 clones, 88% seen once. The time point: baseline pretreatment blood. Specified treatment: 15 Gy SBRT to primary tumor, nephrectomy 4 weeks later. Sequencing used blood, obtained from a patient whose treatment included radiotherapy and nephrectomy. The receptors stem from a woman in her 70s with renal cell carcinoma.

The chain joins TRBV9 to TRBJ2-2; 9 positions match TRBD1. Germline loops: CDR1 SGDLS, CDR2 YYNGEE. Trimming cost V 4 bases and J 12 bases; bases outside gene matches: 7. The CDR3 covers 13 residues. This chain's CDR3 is CASSSGTGYQLFF. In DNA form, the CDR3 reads TGTGCCAGCAGCTCTGGGACAGGGTATCAGCTGTTTTTT.

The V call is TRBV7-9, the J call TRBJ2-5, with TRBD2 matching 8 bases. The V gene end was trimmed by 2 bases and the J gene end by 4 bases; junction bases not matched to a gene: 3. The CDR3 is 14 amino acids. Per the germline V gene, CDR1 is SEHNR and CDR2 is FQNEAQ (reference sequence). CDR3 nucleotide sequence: TGTGCCAGCAGCTTATCGGGGGGGCCAGAGACCCAGTACTTC. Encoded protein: CASSLSGGPETQYF.

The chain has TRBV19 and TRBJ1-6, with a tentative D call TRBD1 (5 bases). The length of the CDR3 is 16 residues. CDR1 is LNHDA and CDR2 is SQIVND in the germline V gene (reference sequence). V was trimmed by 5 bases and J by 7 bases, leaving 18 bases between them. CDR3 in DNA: TGTGCCAGTAGTCCCAGTAGTCAGGGACGAAATTCACCCCTCCACTTT. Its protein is CASSPSSQGRNSPLHF.

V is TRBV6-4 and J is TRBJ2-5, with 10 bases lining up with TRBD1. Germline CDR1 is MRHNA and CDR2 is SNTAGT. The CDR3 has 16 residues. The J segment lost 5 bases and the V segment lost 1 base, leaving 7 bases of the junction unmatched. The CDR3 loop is CASSDLPGQGQETQYF. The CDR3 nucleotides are TGTGCCAGCAGTGACTTGCCGGGACAGGGGCAGGAGACCCAGTACTTC.

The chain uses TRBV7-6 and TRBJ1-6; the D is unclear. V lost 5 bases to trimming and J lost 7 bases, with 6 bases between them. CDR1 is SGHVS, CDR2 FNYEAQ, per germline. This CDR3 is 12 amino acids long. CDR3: CASSPLNSPLHF. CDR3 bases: TGTGCCAGCAGCCCCTTAAATTCACCCCTCCACTTT. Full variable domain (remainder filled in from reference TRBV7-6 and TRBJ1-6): GAGVSQSPRYKVTKRGQDVALRCDPISGHVSLYWYRQALGQGPEFLTYFNYEAQQDKSGLPNDRFSAERPEGSISTLTIQRTEQRDSAMYRCASSPLNSPLHFGNGTRLTVT.

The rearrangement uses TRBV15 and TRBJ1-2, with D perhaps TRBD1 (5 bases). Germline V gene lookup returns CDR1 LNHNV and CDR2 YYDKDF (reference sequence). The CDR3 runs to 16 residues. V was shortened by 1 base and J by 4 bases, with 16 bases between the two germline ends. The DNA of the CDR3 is TGTGCCACCAGCAGAGTTGGTCAGGGCCCTTTCTATGGCTACACCTTC. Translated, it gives CATSRVGQGPFYGYTF. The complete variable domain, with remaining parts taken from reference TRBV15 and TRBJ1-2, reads DAMVIQNPRYQVTQFGKPVTLSCSQTLNHNVMYWYQQKSSQAPKLLFHYYDKDFNNEADTPDNFQSRRPNTSFCFLDIRSPGLGDTAMYLCATSRVGQGPFYGYTFGSGTRLTVV.

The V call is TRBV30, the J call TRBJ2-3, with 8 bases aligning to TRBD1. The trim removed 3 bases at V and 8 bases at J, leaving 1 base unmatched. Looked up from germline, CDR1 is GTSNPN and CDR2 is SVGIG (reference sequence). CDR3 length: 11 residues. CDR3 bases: TGTGCCTGGAGAGACAGGGGTACGCAGTATTTT. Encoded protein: CAWRDRGTQYF.

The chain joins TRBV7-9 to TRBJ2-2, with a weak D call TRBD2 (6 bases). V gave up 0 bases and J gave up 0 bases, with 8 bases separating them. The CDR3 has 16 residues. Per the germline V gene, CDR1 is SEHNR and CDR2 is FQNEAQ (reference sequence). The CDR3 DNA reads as TGTGCCAGCAGCTTAGCGGGGGGTTCGAACACCGGGGAGCTGTTTTTT. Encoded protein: CASSLAGGSNTGELFF.

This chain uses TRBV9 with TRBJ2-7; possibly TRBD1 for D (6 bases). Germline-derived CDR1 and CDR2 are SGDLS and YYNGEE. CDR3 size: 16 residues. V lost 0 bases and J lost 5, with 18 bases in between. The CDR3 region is CASSVGSSAGVHEQYF. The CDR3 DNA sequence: TGTGCCAGCAGCGTAGGGTCCTCGGCAGGGGTACACGAGCAGTACTTC.

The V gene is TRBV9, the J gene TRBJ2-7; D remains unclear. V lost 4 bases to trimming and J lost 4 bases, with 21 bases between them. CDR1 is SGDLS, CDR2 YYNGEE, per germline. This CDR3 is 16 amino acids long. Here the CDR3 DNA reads TGTGCCAGCAGCCCCGGACGGCATTCTCGCCTTTACGAGCAGTACTTC. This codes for CASSPGRHSRLYEQYF. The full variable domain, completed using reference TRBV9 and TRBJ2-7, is DSGVTQTPKHLITATGQRVTLRCSPRSGDLSVYWYQQSLDQGLQFLIQYYNGEERAKGNILERFSAQQFPDLHSELNLSSLELGDSALYFCASSPGRHSRLYEQYFGPGTRLTVT.

Written as DNA, the CDR3 is TGTGCCAGCAGCTCGGGGGGGCGGCGGAATGAGCAGTTCTTC. Its translation is CASSSGGRRNEQFF. The V call is TRBV7-2, the J call TRBJ2-1, with 8 bases fitting TRBD2. After removal of 4 bases from V and 7 bases from J, the junction contained 6 bases not matched to a gene. This CDR3 has 14 amino acids. Germline-derived CDR1 and CDR2 are SGHTA and FQGNSA.

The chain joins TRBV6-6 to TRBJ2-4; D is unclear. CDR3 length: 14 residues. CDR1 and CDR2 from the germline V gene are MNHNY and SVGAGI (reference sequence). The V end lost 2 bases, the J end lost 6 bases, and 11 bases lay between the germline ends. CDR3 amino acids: CASSYGNQGNIQYF. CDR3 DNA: TGTGCCAGCAGTTACGGCAACCAAGGAAACATTCAGTACTTC.

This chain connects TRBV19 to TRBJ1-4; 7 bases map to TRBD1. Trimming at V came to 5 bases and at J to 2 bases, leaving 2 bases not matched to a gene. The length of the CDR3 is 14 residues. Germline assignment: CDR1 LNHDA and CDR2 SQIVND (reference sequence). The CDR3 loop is CASSPTGTNEKLFF. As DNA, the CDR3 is TGTGCCAGTAGTCCGACAGGGACTAATGAAAAACTGTTTTTT.

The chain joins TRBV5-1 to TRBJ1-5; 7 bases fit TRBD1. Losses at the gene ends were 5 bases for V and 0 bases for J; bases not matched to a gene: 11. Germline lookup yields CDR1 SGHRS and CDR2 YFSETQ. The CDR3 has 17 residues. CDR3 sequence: CASRDGTGTDSNQPQHF. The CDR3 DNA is TGCGCCAGCAGAGATGGAACAGGGACAGATAGCAATCAGCCCCAGCATTTT.

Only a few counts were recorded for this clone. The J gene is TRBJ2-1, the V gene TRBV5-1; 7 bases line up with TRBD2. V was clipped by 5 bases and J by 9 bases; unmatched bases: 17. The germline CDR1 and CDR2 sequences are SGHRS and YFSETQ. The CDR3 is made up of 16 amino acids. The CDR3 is CASSPGGGQGFTEQFF. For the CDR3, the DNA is TGCGCCAGCAGTCCGGGAGGTGGTCAGGGTTTCACTGAGCAGTTCTTC.

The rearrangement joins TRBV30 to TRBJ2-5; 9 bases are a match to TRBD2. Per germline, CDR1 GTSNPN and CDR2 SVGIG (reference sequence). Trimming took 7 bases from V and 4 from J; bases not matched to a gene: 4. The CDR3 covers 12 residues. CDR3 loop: CALGRGGETQYF. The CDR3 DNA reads TGTGCCTTGGGGCGGGGGGGAGAGACCCAGTACTTC.

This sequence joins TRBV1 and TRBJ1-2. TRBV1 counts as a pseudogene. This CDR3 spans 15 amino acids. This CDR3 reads CTSSQDKDGEDGYTF. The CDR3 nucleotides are TGCACCAGCAGCCAAGATAAGGATGGAGAAGATGGCTACACCTTC.

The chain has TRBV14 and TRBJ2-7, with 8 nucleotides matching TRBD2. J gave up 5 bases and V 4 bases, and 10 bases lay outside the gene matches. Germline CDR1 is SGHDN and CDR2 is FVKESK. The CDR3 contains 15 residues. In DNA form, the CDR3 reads TGTGCCAGCAGCCCGCTGGGCGGGGGGTCGCACGAGCAGTACTTC. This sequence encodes CASSPLGGGSHEQYF.

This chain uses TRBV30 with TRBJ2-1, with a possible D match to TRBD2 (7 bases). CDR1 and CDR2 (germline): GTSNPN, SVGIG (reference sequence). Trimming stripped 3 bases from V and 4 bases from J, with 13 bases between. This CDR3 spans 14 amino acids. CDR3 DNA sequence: TGTGCCTGGAGGGTCGCGGGGGCATACAATGAGCAGTTCTTC. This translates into CAWRVAGAYNEQFF.

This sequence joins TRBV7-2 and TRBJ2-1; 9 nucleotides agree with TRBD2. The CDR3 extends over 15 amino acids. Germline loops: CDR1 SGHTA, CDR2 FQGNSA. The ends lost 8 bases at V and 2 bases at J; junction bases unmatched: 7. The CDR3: CASGRLAATYNEQFF. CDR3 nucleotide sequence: TGTGCCAGCGGACGACTAGCGGCAACCTACAATGAGCAGTTCTTC. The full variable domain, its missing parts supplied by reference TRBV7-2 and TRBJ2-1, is GAGVSQSPSNKVTEKGKDVELRCDPISGHTALYWYRQSLGQGLEFLIYFQGNSAPDKSGLPSDRFSAERTGGSVSTLTIQRTQQEDSAVYLCASGRLAATYNEQFFGPGTRLTVL.

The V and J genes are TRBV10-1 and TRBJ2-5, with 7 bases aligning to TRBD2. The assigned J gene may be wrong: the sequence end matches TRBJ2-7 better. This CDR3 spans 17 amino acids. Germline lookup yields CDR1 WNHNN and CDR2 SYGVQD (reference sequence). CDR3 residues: CASSDLGLGAGAYEQYF. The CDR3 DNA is TGCGCCAGCAGTGATTTAGGGCTAGGGGCGGGGGCCTACGAGCAGTACTTC.